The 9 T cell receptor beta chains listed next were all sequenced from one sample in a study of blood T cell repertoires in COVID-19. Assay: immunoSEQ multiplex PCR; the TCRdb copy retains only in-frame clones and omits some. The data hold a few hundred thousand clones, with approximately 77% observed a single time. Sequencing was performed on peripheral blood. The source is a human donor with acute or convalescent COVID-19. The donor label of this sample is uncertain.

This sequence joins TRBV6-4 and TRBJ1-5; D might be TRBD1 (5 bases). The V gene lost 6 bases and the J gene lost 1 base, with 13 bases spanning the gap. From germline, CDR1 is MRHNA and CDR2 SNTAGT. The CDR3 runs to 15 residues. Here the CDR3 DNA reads TGTGCCAGCAGCCCGGTGGGGGGGAGCAATCAGCCCCAGCATTTT. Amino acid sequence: CASSPVGGSNQPQHF.

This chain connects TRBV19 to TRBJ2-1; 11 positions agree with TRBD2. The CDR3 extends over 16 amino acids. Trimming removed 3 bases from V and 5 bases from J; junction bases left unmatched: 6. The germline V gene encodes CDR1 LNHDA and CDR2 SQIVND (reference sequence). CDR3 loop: CASSIRIAGGNNEQFF. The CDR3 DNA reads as TGTGCCAGTAGTATCCGGATAGCGGGAGGGAACAATGAGCAGTTCTTC.

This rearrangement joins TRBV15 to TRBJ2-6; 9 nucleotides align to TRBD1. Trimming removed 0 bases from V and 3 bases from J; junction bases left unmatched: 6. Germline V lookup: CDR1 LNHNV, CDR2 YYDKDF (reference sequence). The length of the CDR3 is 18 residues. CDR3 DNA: TGTGCCACCAGCAGAGACCCCCGGGACAGGGTTGGGGCCAACGTCCTGACTTTC. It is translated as CATSRDPRDRVGANVLTF. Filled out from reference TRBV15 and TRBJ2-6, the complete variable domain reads DAMVIQNPRYQVTQFGKPVTLSCSQTLNHNVMYWYQQKSSQAPKLLFHYYDKDFNNEADTPDNFQSRRPNTSFCFLDIRSPGLGDTAMYLCATSRDPRDRVGANVLTFGAGSRLTVL.

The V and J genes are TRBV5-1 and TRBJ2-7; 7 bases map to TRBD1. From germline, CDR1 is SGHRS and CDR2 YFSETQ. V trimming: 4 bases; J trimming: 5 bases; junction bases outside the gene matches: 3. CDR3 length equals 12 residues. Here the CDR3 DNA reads TGCGCCAGCAGCATCACAGGGGACGAGCAGTACTTC. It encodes CASSITGDEQYF.

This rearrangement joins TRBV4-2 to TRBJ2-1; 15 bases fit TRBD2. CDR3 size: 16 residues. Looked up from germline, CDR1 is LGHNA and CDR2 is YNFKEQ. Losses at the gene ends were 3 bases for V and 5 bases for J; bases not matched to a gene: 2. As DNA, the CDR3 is TGTGCCAGCAGCCAGGGACTAGCGGGAGGACACAATGAGCAGTTCTTC. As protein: CASSQGLAGGHNEQFF.

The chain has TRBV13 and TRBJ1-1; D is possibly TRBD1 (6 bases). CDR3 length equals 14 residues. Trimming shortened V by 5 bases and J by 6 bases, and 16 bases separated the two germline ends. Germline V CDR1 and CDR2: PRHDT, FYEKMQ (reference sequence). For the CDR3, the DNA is TGTGCCAGCAGCCACCGGACAGACTTGGCTGAAGCTTTCTTT. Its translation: CASSHRTDLAEAFF.

CDR3 residues: CASSLGRARGPLHF. CDR3 sequence (DNA): TGTGCCAGCAGCTTAGGCAGGGCAAGGGGACCCCTCCACTTT. The gene calls are TRBV7-2 and TRBJ1-6; possibly TRBD1 for D (5 bases). The germline CDR1 and CDR2 sequences are SGHTA and FQGNSA. The V and J ends lost 1 base and 12 bases respectively, with 13 bases between them. The CDR3 runs to 14 residues.

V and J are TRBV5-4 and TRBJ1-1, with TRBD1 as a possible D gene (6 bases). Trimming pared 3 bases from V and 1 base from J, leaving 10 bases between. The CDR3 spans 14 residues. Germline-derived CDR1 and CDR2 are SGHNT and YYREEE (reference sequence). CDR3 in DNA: TGTGCCAGCAGCTCCCTGGACAGGAACACTGAAGCTTTCTTT. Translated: CASSSLDRNTEAFF.

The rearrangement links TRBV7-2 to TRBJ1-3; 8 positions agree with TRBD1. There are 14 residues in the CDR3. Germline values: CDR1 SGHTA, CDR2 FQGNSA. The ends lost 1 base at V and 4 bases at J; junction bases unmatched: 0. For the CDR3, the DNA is TGTGCCAGCAGCTTAGGGACAGGGGGAAACACCATATATTTT. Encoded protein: CASSLGTGGNTIYF.